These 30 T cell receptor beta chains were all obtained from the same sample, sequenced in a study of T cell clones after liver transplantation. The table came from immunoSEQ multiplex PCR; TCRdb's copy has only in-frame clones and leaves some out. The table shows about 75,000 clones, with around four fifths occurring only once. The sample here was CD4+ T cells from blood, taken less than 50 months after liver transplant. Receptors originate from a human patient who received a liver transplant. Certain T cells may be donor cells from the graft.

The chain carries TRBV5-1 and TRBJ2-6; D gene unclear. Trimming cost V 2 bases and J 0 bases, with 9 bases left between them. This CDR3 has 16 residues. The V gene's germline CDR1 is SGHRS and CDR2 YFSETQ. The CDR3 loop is CASSFPGDSGANVLTF. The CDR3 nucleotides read TGCGCCAGCAGCTTCCCAGGTGACTCTGGGGCCAACGTCCTGACTTTC.

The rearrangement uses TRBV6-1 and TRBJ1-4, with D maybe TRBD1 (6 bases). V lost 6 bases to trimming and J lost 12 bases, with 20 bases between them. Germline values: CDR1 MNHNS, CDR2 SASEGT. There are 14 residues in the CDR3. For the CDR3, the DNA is TGTGCCAGCAGGCTTGGGGGACAAGGAGAACAACTGTTTTTT. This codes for CASRLGGQGEQLFF.

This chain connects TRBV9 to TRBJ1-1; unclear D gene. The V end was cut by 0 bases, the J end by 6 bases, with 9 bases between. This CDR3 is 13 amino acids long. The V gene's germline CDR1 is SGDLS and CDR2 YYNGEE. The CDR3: CASSVDLVSEAFF. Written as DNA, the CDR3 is TGTGCCAGCAGCGTAGATCTGGTATCTGAAGCTTTCTTT.

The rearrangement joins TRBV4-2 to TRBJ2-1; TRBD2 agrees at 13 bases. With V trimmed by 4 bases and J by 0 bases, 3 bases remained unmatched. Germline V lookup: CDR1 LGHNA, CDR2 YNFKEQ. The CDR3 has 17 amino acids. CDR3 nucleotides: TGTGCCAGCAGCCGAGGGACTAGCGGGAACTCCTACAATGAGCAGTTCTTC. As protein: CASSRGTSGNSYNEQFF.

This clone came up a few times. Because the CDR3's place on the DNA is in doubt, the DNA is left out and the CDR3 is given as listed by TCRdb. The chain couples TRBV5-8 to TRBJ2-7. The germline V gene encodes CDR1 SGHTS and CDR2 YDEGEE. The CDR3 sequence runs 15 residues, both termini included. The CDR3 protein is CASRTRRAGRTSEYF.

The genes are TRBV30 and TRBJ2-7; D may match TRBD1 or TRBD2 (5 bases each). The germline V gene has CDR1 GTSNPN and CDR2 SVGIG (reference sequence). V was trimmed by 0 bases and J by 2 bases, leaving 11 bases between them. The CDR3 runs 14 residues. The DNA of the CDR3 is TGTGCCTGGAGTGTACGGAGGACAACCTACGAGCAGTACTTC. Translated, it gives CAWSVRRTTYEQYF.

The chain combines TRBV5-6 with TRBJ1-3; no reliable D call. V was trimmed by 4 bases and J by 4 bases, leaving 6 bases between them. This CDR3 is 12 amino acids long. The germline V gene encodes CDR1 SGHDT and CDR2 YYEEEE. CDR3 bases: TGTGCCAGCAGCAGAGAAGGAAACACCATATATTTT. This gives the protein CASSREGNTIYF.

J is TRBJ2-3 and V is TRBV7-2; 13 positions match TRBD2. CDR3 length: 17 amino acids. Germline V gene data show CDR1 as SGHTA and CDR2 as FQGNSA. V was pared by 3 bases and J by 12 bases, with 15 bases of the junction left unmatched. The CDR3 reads CASSFRGTSGNRNNQYF. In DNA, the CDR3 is TGTGCCAGCAGCTTTAGGGGGACTAGCGGGAACCGAAACAATCAGTATTTT.

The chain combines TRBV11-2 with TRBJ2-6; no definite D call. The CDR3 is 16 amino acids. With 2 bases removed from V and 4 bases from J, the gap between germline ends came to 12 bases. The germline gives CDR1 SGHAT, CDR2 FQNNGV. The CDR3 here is CASSLFRTLGANVLTF. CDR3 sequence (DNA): TGTGCCAGCAGCTTATTTCGCACTCTCGGGGCCAACGTCCTGACTTTC.

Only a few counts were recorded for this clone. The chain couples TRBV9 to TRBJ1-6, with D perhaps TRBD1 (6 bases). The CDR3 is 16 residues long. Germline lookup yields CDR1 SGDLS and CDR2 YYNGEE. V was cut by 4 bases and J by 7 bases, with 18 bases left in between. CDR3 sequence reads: CASSPSRGDRNSPLHF. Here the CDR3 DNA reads TGTGCCAGCAGCCCGAGTAGGGGAGACAGGAATTCACCCCTCCACTTT.

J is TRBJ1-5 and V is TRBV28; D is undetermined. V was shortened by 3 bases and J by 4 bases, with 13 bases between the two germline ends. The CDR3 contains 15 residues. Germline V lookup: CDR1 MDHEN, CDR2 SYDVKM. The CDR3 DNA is TGTGCCAGCAGTTTGATGGGCCAGACGAATCAGCCCCAGCATTTT. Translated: CASSLMGQTNQPQHF.

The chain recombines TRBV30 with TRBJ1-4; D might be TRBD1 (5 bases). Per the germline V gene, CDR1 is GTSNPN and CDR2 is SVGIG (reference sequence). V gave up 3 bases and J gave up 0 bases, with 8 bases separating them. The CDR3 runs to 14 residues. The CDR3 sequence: CAWRGVTTNEKLFF. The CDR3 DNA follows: TGTGCCTGGAGAGGGGTAACAACTAATGAAAAACTGTTTTTT.

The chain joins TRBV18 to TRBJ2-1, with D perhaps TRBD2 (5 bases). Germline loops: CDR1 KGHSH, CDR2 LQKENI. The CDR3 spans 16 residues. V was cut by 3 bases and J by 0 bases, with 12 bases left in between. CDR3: CASSPGGPSSYNEQFF. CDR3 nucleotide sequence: TGTGCCAGCTCACCCGGAGGCCCCAGCTCCTACAATGAGCAGTTCTTC. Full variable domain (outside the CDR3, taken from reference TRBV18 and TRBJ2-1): NAGVMQNPRHLVRRRGQEARLRCSPMKGHSHVYWYRQLPEEGLKFMVYLQKENIIDESGMPKERFSAEFPKEGPSILRIQQVVRGDSAAYFCASSPGGPSSYNEQFFGPGTRLTVL.

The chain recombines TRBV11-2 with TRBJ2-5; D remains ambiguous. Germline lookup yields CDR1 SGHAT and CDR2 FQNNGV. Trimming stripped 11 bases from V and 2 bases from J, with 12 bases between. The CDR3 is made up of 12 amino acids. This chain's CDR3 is CAVKIPQETQYF. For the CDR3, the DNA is TGTGCCGTGAAGATCCCACAAGAGACCCAGTACTTC.

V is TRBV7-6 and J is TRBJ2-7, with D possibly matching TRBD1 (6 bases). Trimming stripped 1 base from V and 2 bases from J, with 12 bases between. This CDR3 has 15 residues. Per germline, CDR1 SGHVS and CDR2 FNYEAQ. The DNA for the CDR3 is TGTGCCAGCAGCTTAGATCTGGGGGCCCCCTACGAGCAGTACTTC. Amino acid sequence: CASSLDLGAPYEQYF.

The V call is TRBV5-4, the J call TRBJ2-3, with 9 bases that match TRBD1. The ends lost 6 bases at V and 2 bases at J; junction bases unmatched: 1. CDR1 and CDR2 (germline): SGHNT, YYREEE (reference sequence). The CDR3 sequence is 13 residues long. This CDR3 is CASNRGPTDTQYF. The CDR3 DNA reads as TGTGCCAGCAACAGGGGGCCCACAGATACGCAGTATTTT.

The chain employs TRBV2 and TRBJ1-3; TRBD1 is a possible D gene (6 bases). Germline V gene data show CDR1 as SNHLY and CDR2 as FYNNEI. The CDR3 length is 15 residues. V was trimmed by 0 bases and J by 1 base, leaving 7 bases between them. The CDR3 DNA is TGTGCCAGCAGTGAAGCCAGGGGATCTGGAAACACCATATATTTT. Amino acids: CASSEARGSGNTIYF.

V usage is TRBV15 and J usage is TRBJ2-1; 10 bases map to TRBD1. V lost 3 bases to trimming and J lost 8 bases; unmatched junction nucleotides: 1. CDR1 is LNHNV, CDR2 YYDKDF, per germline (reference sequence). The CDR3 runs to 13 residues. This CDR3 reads CATSRTGGDEQFF. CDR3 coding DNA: TGTGCCACCAGCAGGACAGGGGGCGATGAGCAGTTCTTC.

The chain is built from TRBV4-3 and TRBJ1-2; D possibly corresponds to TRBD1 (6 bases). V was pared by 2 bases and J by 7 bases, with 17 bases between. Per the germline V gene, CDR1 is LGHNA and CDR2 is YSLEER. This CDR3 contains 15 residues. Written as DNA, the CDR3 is TGCGCCAGCAGCCAAACAGGGACGCCGGTTCTTGGCTACACCTTC. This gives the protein CASSQTGTPVLGYTF.

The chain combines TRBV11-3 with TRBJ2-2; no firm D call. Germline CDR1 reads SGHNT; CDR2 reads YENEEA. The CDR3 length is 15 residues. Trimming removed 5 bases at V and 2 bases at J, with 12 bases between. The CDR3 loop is CASSINGVNTGELFF. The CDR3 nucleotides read TGTGCCAGCAGCATTAATGGGGTAAACACCGGGGAGCTGTTTTTT. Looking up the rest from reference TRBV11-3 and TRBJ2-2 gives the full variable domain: EAGVVQSPRYKIIEKKQPVAFWCNPISGHNTLYWYLQNLGQGPELLIRYENEEAVDDSQLPKDRFSAERLKGVDSTLKIQPAELGDSAVYLCASSINGVNTGELFFGEGSRLTVL.

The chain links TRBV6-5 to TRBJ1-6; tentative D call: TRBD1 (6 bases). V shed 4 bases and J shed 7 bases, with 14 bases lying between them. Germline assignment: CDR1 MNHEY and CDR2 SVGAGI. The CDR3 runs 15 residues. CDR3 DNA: TGTGCCAGCAGTTTGGCAGGGGCCGGGAATTCACCCCTCCACTTT. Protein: CASSLAGAGNSPLHF.

Written as DNA, the CDR3 is TGTGCCAGCAGTGACTCCGGACTAGCGGACTACAATGAGCAGTTCTTC. Translating gives CASSDSGLADYNEQFF. This sequence joins TRBV6-4 and TRBJ2-1; 10 bases line up with TRBD2. CDR1 MRHNA and CDR2 SNTAGT come from the germline V gene. This CDR3 spans 16 amino acids. The V and J ends lost 0 bases and 3 bases, in that order; junction bases with no gene match: 2.

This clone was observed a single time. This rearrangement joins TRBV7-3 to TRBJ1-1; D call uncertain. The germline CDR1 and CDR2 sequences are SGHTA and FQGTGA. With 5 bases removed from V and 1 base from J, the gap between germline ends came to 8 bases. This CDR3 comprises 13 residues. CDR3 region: CASSRYRNTEAFF. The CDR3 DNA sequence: TGTGCCAGCAGCCGATACAGGAACACTGAAGCTTTCTTT.

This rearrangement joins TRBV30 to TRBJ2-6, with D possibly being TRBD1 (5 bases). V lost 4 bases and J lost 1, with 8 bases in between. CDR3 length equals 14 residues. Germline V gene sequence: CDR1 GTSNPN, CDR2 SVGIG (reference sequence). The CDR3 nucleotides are TGTGCCTGGATTAGGGGATCTGGGGCCAACGTCCTGACTTTC. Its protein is CAWIRGSGANVLTF.

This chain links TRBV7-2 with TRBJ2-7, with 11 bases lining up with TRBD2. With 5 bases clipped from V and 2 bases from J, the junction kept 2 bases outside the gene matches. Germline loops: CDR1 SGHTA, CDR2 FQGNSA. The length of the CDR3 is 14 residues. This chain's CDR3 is CASSEGLAAYEQYF. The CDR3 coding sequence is TGTGCCAGCAGCGAGGGACTAGCGGCCTACGAGCAGTACTTC.

The CDR3 region is CASSLAEYGYTF. CDR3 nucleotides: TGTGCCAGCAGCTTGGCGGAGTATGGCTACACCTTC. V gene TRBV5-4 combines with J gene TRBJ1-2; D ambiguous. The CDR3 consists of 12 residues. V dropped 0 bases and J dropped 5 bases, with 5 bases sitting between them. Germline lookup yields CDR1 SGHNT and CDR2 YYREEE (reference sequence).

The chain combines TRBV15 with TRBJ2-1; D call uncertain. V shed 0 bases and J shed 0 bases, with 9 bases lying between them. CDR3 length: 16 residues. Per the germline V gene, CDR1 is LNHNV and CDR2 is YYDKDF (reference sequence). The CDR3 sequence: CATSREASSSYNEQFF. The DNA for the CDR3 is TGTGCCACCAGCAGAGAGGCGTCGAGCTCCTACAATGAGCAGTTCTTC.

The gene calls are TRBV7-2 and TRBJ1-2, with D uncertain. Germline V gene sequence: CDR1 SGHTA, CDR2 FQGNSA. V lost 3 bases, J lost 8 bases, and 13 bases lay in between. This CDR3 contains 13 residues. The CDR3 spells CASSLGIARGYTF. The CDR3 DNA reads TGTGCCAGCAGCTTGGGGATTGCTCGCGGCTACACCTTC.

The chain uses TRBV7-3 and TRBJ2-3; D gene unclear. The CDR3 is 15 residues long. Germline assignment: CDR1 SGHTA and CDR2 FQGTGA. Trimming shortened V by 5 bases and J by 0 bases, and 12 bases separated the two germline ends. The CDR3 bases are TGTGCCAGCAGCCGAACGGCCACTAGCACAGATACGCAGTATTTT. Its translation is CASSRTATSTDTQYF.

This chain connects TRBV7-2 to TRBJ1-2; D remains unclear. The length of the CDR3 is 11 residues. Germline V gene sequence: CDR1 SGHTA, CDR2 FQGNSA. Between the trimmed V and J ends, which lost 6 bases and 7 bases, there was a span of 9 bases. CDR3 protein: CASSPSLGYTF. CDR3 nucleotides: TGTGCCAGCAGTCCGAGTCTTGGCTACACCTTC.